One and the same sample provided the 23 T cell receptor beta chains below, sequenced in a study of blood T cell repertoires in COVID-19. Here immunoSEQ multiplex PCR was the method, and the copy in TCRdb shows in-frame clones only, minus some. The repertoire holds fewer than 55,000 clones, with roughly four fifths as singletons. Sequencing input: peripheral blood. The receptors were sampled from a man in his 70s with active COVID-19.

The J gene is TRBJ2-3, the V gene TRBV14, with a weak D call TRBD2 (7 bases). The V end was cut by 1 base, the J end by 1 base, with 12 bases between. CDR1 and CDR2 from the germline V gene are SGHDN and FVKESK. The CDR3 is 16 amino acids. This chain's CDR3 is CASSQVSGGRTDTQYF. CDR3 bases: TGTGCCAGCAGCCAAGTCTCGGGGGGCCGCACAGATACGCAGTATTTT.

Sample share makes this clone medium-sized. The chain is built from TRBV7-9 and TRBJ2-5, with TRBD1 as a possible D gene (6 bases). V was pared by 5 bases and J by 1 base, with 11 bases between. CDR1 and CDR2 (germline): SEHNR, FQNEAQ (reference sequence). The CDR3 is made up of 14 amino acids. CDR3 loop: CASSHPGAQETQYF. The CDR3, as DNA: TGTGCCAGCAGCCACCCAGGGGCCCAAGAGACCCAGTACTTC.

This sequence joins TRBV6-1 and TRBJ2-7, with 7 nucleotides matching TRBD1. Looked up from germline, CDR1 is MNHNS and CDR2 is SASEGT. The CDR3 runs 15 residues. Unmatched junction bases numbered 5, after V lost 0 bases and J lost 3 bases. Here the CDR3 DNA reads TGTGCCAGCAGTGAAGCTGGACAGGAGATCTACGAGCAGTACTTC. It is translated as CASSEAGQEIYEQYF.

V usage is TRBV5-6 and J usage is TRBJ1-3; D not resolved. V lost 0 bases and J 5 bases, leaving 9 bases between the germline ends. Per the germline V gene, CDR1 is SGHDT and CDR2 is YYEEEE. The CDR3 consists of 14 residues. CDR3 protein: CASSLGAKRNTIYF. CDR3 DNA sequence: TGTGCCAGCAGCTTGGGCGCTAAAAGAAACACCATATATTTT.

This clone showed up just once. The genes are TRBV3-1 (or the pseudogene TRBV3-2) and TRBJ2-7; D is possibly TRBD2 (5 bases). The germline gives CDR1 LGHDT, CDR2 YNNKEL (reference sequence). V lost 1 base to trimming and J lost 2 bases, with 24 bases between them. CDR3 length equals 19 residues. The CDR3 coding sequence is TGTGCCAGCAGCCAAGCCTCCCCGACGGGCAGGACTTTCCCCTACGAGCAGTACTTC. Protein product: CASSQASPTGRTFPYEQYF.

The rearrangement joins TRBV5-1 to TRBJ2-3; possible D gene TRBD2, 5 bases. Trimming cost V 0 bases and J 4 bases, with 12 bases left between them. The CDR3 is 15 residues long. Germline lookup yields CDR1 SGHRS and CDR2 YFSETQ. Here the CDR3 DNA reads TGCGCCAGCAGCTTGGGCCCTAGCCGCGCAGATACGCAGTATTTT. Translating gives CASSLGPSRADTQYF. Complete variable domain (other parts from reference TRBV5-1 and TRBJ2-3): KAGVTQTPRYLIKTRGQQVTLSCSPISGHRSVSWYQQTPGQGLQFLFEYFSETQRNKGNFPGRFSGRQFSNSRSEMNVSTLELGDSALYLCASSLGPSRADTQYFGPGTRLTVL.

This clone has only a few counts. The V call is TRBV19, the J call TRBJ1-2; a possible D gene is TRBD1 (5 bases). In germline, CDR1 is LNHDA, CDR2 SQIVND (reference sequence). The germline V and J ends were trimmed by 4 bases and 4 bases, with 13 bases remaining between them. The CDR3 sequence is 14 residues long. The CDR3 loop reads CASSTFQGSYGYTF. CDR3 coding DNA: TGTGCCAGTAGTACCTTTCAGGGCAGCTATGGCTACACCTTC.

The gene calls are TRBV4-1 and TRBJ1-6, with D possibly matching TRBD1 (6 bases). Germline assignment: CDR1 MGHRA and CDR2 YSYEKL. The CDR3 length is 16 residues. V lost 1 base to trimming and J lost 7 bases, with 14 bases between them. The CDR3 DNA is TGCGCCAGCAGCCAAGTTGGGGGACATTCCAATTCACCCCTCCACTTT. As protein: CASSQVGGHSNSPLHF.

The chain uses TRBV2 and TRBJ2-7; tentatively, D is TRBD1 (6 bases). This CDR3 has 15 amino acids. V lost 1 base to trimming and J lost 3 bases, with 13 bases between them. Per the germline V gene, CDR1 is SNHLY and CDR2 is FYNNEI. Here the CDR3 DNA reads TGTGCCAGCAGTGAAGGGCCAGGGGTCTTCTACGAGCAGTACTTC. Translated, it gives CASSEGPGVFYEQYF.

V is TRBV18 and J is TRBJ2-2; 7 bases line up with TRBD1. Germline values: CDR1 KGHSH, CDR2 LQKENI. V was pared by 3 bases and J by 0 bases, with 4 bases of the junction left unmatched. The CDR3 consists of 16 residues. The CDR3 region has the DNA TGTGCCAGCTCACCTTGGGACAGCGCGAACACCGGGGAGCTGTTTTTT. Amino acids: CASSPWDSANTGELFF.

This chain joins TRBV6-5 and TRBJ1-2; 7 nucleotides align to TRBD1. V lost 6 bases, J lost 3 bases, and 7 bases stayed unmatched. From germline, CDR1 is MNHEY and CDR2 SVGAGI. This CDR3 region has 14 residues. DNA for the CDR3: TGTGCCAGCAGATCTTCAGGGGGGTACTATGGCTACACCTTC. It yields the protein CASRSSGGYYGYTF.

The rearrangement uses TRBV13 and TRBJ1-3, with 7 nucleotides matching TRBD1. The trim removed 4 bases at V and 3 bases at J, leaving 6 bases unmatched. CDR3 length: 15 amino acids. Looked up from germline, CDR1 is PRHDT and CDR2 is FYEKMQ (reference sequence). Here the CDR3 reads CASSSGTVVGNTIYF. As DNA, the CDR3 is TGTGCCAGCAGCTCCGGGACAGTAGTTGGAAACACCATATATTTT.

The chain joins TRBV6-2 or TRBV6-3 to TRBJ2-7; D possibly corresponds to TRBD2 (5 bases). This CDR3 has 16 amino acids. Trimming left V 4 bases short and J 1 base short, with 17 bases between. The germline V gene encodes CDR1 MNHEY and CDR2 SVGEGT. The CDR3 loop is CASSSRGGGGSYEQYF. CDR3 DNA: TGTGCCAGCAGTTCCCGTGGCGGAGGTGGATCCTACGAGCAGTACTTC.

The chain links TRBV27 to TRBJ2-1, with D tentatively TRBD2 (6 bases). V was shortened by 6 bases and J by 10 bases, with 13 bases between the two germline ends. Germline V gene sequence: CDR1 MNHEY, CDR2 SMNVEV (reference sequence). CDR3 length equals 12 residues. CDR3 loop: CASRQGLGEQFF. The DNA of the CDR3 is TGTGCCAGCAGGCAGGGACTGGGCGAGCAGTTCTTC.

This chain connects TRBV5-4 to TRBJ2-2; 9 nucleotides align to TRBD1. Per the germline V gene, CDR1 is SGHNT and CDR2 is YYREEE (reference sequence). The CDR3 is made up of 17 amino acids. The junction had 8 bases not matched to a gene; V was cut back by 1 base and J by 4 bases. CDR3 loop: CASSLPTGGRSTGELFF. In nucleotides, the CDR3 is TGTGCCAGCAGCTTGCCGACAGGGGGGCGTTCCACCGGGGAGCTGTTTTTT.

The CDR3 coding sequence is TGTGCCAGTAGACTAGCCCCCACAGATACGCAGTATTTT. Residues: CASRLAPTDTQYF. This chain links TRBV6-5 with TRBJ2-3; 7 nucleotides agree with TRBD2. The J segment lost 2 bases and the V segment lost 9 bases, leaving 5 bases of the junction unmatched. CDR3 length: 13 residues. CDR1 and CDR2 from the germline V gene are MNHEY and SVGAGI.

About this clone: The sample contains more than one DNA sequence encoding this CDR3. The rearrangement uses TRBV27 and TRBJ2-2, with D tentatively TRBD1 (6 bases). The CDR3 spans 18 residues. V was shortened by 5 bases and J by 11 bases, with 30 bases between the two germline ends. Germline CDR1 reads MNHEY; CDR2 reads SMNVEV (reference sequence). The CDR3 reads CASSPTVVDSPTNGELFF. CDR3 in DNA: TGTGCCAGCAGTCCCACGGTCGTGGACAGCCCCACAAACGGAGAGCTGTTTTTT.

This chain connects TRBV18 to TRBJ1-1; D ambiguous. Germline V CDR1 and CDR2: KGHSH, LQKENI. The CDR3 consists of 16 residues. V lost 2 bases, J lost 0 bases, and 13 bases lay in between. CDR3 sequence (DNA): TGTGCCAGCTCACCAAATGGGCCGGGGATGAACACTGAAGCTTTCTTT. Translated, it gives CASSPNGPGMNTEAFF.

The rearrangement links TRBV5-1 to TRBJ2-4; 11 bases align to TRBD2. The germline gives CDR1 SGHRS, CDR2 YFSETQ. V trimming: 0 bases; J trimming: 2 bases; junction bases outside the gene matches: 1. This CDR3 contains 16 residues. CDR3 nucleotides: TGCGCCAGCAGCTTGGGACTAGCGGGGACCAAAAACATTCAGTACTTC. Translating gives CASSLGLAGTKNIQYF.

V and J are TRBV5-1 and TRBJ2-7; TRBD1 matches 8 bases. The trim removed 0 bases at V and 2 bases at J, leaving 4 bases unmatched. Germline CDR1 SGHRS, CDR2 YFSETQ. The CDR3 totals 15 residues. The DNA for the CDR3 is TGCGCCAGCAGCTTGGGGGGACAGGTGGCCTACGAGCAGTACTTC. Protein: CASSLGGQVAYEQYF. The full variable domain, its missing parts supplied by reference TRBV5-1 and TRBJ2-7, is KAGVTQTPRYLIKTRGQQVTLSCSPISGHRSVSWYQQTPGQGLQFLFEYFSETQRNKGNFPGRFSGRQFSNSRSEMNVSTLELGDSALYLCASSLGGQVAYEQYFGPGTRLTVT.

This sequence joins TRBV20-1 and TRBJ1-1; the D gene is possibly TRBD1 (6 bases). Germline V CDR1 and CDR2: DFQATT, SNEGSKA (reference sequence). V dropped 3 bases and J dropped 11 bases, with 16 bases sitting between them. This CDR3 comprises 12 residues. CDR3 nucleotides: TGCAGTGCTAGTTTTGGGGGGGCTGGGGCTTTCTTT. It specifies CSASFGGAGAFF.

The DNA of the CDR3 is TGTGCCAGCAGTTTAAACTTGTTCTATGGCTACACCTTC. Protein product: CASSLNLFYGYTF. The chain joins TRBV12-3 or TRBV12-4 to TRBJ1-2; no clear D gene. Trimming took off 2 bases at V and 4 bases at J, with 8 bases between the two ends. The CDR3 has 13 residues.

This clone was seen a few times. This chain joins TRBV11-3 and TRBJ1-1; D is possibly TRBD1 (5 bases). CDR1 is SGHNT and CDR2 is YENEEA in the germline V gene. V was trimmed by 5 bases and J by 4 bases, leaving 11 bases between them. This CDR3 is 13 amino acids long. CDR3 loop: CASSLRGGTEAFF. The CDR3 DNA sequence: TGTGCCAGCAGCCTGCGCGGGGGCACTGAAGCTTTCTTT.